Presented here are 7 T cell receptor beta chains from one specimen sequenced in a study of CD8 T cells in acute hepatitis C reinfection. Findings and caveats of the study: Preferential TRBV04 and TRBV06 usage appeared in all groups and was not explained by the naive pool.

Sequenced by immunoSEQ multiplex PCR; TCRdb stores in-frame clones only, minus some. The data hold roughly 1,300 clones, with approximately 48% observed a single time. Time point: acute HCV infection, within 168 days of estimated infection date. No in vitro expansion preceded sequencing of these hepatitis C virus-specific cells, which were studied ex vivo. Material: HCV NS3-1073 tetramer-sorted CD8+ T cells from PBMCs, obtained during acute infection. The receptors were gathered from a woman between 18 and 29 years old with chronic hepatitis C.

V and J are TRBV19 and TRBJ2-1; 7 nucleotides agree with TRBD1. J was trimmed by 2 bases and V by 3 bases; bases with no gene match: 10. Germline V gives CDR1 LNHDA, CDR2 SQIVND (reference sequence). This CDR3 spans 17 amino acids. The DNA of the CDR3 is TGTGCCAGTAGTATGGGCTTCGGGGACAGAACCTACAATGAGCAGTTCTTC. Residues: CASSMGFGDRTYNEQFF.

This clone has just a few counts. V and J are TRBV6-1 and TRBJ2-1; 11 bases align to TRBD2. Germline-derived CDR1 and CDR2 are MNHNS and SASEGT. The CDR3 has 16 residues. Germline trimming cut 2 bases from V and 10 bases from J; bases unmatched to any gene: 10. The CDR3 DNA follows: TGTGCCAGCAGTGAACGGGGTAGCGGGGGGGTTTGGGAGCAGTTCTTC. Protein: CASSERGSGGVWEQFF.

This chain links TRBV19 with TRBJ1-2, with 7 positions matching TRBD1. The germline V gene encodes CDR1 LNHDA and CDR2 SQIVND (reference sequence). The CDR3 sequence is 16 residues long. V lost 0 bases to trimming and J lost 4 bases; unmatched junction nucleotides: 8. The CDR3 DNA is TGTGCCAGTAGTATAGAGGGTACAGGGGCACCCTATGGCTACACCTTC. Amino acid sequence: CASSIEGTGAPYGYTF.

The chain recombines TRBV14 with TRBJ1-2; 7 bases map to TRBD1. The CDR3 length is 19 residues. The V and J ends lost 3 bases and 10 bases, in that order; junction bases with no gene match: 26. Per the germline V gene, CDR1 is SGHDN and CDR2 is FVKESK. The CDR3 bases are TGTGCCAGCAGCCAGGTACCGGGACAGCAATCATCCCCGCCCTTGGCCTACACCTTC. The encoded protein is CASSQVPGQQSSPPLAYTF.

V usage is TRBV10-3 and J usage is TRBJ2-7; D is unclear. The germline CDR1 and CDR2 sequences are ENHRY and SYGVKD. V lost 3 bases and J lost 5, with 20 bases in between. This CDR3 comprises 16 residues. The CDR3 loop reads CAISDGIAYPPHEQYF. Written as DNA, the CDR3 is TGTGCCATCAGTGACGGTATTGCCTACCCCCCCCACGAGCAGTACTTC.

The CDR3 DNA reads as TGTGCCAGTAGCTCCTTCCATTGGGAGAGGGGATCCTACGAGCAGTACTTC. It specifies CASSSFHWERGSYEQYF. The chain employs TRBV19 and TRBJ2-7; D possibly matches TRBD1 or TRBD2 (5 bases each). Trimming took off 6 bases at V and 1 base at J, with 22 bases between the two ends. In germline, CDR1 is LNHDA, CDR2 SQIVND (reference sequence). The CDR3 runs to 17 residues.

This rearrangement joins TRBV4-3 to TRBJ2-1, with 8 positions matching TRBD2. CDR1 is LGHNA, CDR2 YSLEER, per germline. J gave up 8 bases and V 3 bases, and 15 bases lay outside the gene matches. The CDR3 consists of 17 residues. This CDR3 reads CASSHSAGTRMSDEQFF. The CDR3 DNA reads TGCGCCAGCAGCCACTCTGCCGGGACTAGAATGAGCGATGAGCAGTTCTTC.